Shown below are 10 T cell receptor beta chains from a single sample sequenced in a study of regulatory T cells in long-lasting Graves disease. Time point given: newly diagnosed GD, antithyroid drugs for less than 3 months. The TCR library was prepared using RNA isolated from PBMCs. CDR3 regions were amplified by Arm-PCR using iRepertoire HTBI primers to build TCR beta libraries. TCRdb reprocessed the multiplex PCR reads via MiXCR and lists one record per CDR3 protein. This table has approximately 230,000 distinct CDR3 sequences, around 16% appearing once. The source material was peripheral blood mononuclear cells (PBMCs), sampled at new diagnosis, from a patient treated with antithyroid drugs. The source of these receptors is a female donor with Graves disease.

This clonotype has a count of ten or more. This chain's CDR3 is CAIAWDSLESPLHF. For the CDR3, the DNA is TGTGCCATCGCTTGGGACAGCTTGGAGTCACCCCTCCACTTT. The J gene is TRBJ1-6, the V gene TRBV30; the match to TRBD1 covers 7 bases. The ends lost 8 bases at V and 10 bases at J; junction bases unmatched: 14. This CDR3 has 14 amino acids. In germline, CDR1 is GTSNPN, CDR2 SVGIG (reference sequence).

This clonotype was seen ten or more times. The chain has TRBV28 and TRBJ1-2; tentative D call: TRBD1 (5 bases). Germline CDR1 reads MDHEN; CDR2 reads SYDVKM. The CDR3 length is 12 residues. V lost 7 bases and J lost 6, with 12 bases in between. The CDR3 sequence is CASTDDSHGYTF. The CDR3 bases are TGTGCCAGCACGGATGACAGCCATGGCTACACCTTC.

This clonotype has ten or more counts. The chain carries TRBV6-1 and TRBJ1-2; D gene ambiguous. The CDR3 covers 13 residues. Per the germline V gene, CDR1 is MNHNS and CDR2 is SASEGT. V was pared by 4 bases and J by 2 bases, with 8 bases between. The CDR3 spells CASSVTANYGYTF. In DNA form, the CDR3 reads TGTGCCAGCAGTGTAACAGCAAACTATGGCTACACCTTC.

At least ten counts were recorded for this clonotype. The rearrangement links TRBV9 to TRBJ2-5; TRBD1 is a possible D gene (5 bases). CDR1 and CDR2 from the germline V gene are SGDLS and YYNGEE. V lost 1 base to trimming and J lost 0 bases, with 10 bases between them. The CDR3 is made up of 15 amino acids. CDR3: CASSVLRGNQETQYF. CDR3 nucleotides: TGTGCCAGCAGCGTACTAAGGGGTAACCAAGAGACCCAGTACTTC.

This clonotype occurred many times. The chain combines TRBV2 with TRBJ2-1; D is undetermined. CDR3 length equals 13 residues. Between the trimmed V and J ends, which lost 7 bases and 4 bases, there was a span of 11 bases. CDR1 and CDR2 from the germline V gene are SNHLY and FYNNEI. The CDR3: CASNQLVYNEQFF. For the CDR3, the DNA is TGTGCCAGCAACCAACTGGTATACAATGAGCAGTTCTTC.

This clonotype was observed many times. This chain joins TRBV2 and TRBJ2-7, with unresolved D. Per the germline V gene, CDR1 is SNHLY and CDR2 is FYNNEI. The CDR3 covers 13 residues. The V end lost 5 bases, the J end lost 3 bases, and 11 bases lay between the germline ends. CDR3 sequence (DNA): TGTGCCAGCAGTTTTACAGAGTACTACGAGCAGTACTTC. Its protein is CASSFTEYYEQYF.

This clonotype showed up many times. The chain uses TRBV14 and TRBJ1-2; D unclear. Germline CDR1 reads SGHDN; CDR2 reads FVKESK. Trimming left V 0 bases short and J 5 bases short, with 10 bases between. The CDR3 covers 14 residues. CDR3 sequence reads: CASSQDSPFYGYTF. The DNA of the CDR3 is TGTGCCAGCAGCCAAGATAGTCCTTTTTATGGCTACACCTTC.

The sample holds many counts of this clonotype. CDR3 protein: CASSSAGTSGGEQYF. CDR3 in DNA: TGTGCCAGCAGCTCCGCCGGGACTAGCGGCGGCGAGCAGTACTTC. The V gene is TRBV11-2, the J gene TRBJ2-7, with TRBD2 matching over 11 bases. V was clipped by 4 bases and J by 6 bases; unmatched bases: 8. There are 15 residues in the CDR3. Per germline, CDR1 SGHAT and CDR2 FQNNGV.

This clonotype has ten or more counts. The J gene is TRBJ2-1, the V gene TRBV7-9, with TRBD1 identical over 11 bases. The trim removed 4 bases at V and 0 bases at J, leaving 11 bases unmatched. The CDR3 runs 19 residues. CDR1 and CDR2 (germline): SEHNR, FQNEAQ (reference sequence). The CDR3 DNA follows: TGTGCCAGCAGCTCGCCCGGGACAGGGGGTTCTCACTCCTACAATGAGCAGTTCTTC. This encodes CASSSPGTGGSHSYNEQFF.

This clonotype was picked up many times. V gene TRBV12-3 or TRBV12-4 combines with J gene TRBJ2-2, with D tentatively TRBD1 (6 bases). The CDR3 runs to 14 residues. Between the trimmed V and J ends, which lost 5 bases and 6 bases, there was a span of 13 bases. The CDR3 nucleotides read TGTGCCAGCAGTCCACCTGCAGGGGCCGGGGAGCTGTTTTTT. Translating gives CASSPPAGAGELFF.